The 18 T cell receptor beta chains in this list originate from one sample, sequenced in a study of cytomegalovirus exposure and HLA in healthy donors. The PCR made use of 60 Vbeta and 13 Jbeta primers. The table came from immunoSEQ multiplex PCR; TCRdb's copy has only in-frame clones and leaves some out. The sample includes 150,000 to 200,000 clones, roughly 79% of them seen just once. Sequenced: PBMCs. The receptor set was obtained from a male donor in good health and CMV-seronegative.

The chain joins TRBV6-5 to TRBJ2-1, with D tentatively TRBD2 (6 bases). This CDR3 spans 14 amino acids. Germline assignment: CDR1 MNHEY and CDR2 SVGAGI. V lost 5 bases and J lost 5, with 13 bases in between. The CDR3 loop reads CASSLGGWNNEQFF. CDR3 in DNA: TGTGCCAGCAGTCTCGGAGGGTGGAACAATGAGCAGTTCTTC.

CDR3 sequence reads: CATSVELLSAFF. DNA for the CDR3: TGTGCCACAAGCGTGGAACTACTTTCAGCTTTCTTT. The J gene is TRBJ1-1, the V gene TRBV6-5; D remains ambiguous. Deletions cut 10 bases from V and 10 bases from J, with 19 bases between. Germline V lookup: CDR1 MNHEY, CDR2 SVGAGI. CDR3 length: 12 amino acids.

The sample holds a few counts of this clone. The chain links TRBV30 to TRBJ1-5; TRBD1 agrees at 9 bases. The length of the CDR3 is 15 residues. The J segment lost 6 bases and the V segment lost 5 bases, leaving 11 bases of the junction unmatched. In germline, CDR1 is GTSNPN, CDR2 SVGIG (reference sequence). The CDR3: CAWAPAGQGIQPQHF. The CDR3 DNA is TGTGCCTGGGCACCCGCTGGACAGGGGATTCAGCCCCAGCATTTT.

The chain employs TRBV28 and TRBJ2-7; D may be TRBD1 (6 bases). This CDR3 is built from 15 residues. Germline V lookup: CDR1 MDHEN, CDR2 SYDVKM. The V end lost 0 bases, the J end lost 7 bases, and 16 bases lay between the germline ends. CDR3 amino acids: CASSLWTGRAGEQYF. The CDR3 DNA reads as TGTGCCAGCAGTTTATGGACAGGCCGCGCTGGGGAGCAGTACTTC.

V usage is TRBV7-3 and J usage is TRBJ2-1; 14 bases are shared with TRBD2. Germline CDR1 and CDR2: SGHTA and FQGTGA. The length of the CDR3 is 18 residues. V gave up 0 bases and J gave up 4 bases; unmatched junction bases: 5. The CDR3 sequence is CASSLTGLAGEIYNEQFF. DNA for the CDR3: TGTGCCAGCAGCTTAACGGGACTAGCGGGGGAAATTTACAATGAGCAGTTCTTC. Using reference TRBV7-3 and TRBJ2-1 for the parts outside the CDR3, the full variable domain is GAGVSQTPSNKVTEKGKYVELRCDPISGHTALYWYRQSLGQGPEFLIYFQGTGAADDSGLPNDRFFAVRPEGSVSTLKIQRTERGDSAVYLCASSLTGLAGEIYNEQFFGPGTRLTVL.

The chain carries TRBV30 and TRBJ2-3, with TRBD1 matching 7 bases. The CDR3 spans 12 residues. Trimming cost V 7 bases and J 4 bases; bases outside gene matches: 5. Germline CDR1 is GTSNPN and CDR2 is SVGIG (reference sequence). The CDR3 sequence: CASATGADTQYF. CDR3 in DNA: TGTGCCTCTGCTACAGGGGCAGATACGCAGTATTTT.

With respect to this clone: The identical CDR3 is also encoded by other nucleotide sequences in the sample. V and J are TRBV6-5 and TRBJ1-4; TRBD1 matches at 7 bases. V was clipped by 4 bases and J by 7 bases; unmatched bases: 6. Germline values: CDR1 MNHEY, CDR2 SVGAGI. This CDR3 has 14 residues. The CDR3 DNA follows: TGTGCCAGCAGTTTACGACAGGGCGGTGAAAAACTGTTTTTT. Translated, it gives CASSLRQGGEKLFF.

The V call is TRBV11-2, the J call TRBJ2-1; 7 nucleotides line up with TRBD2. V shed 5 bases and J 9 bases; nucleotides not matched to a gene: 1. The CDR3 has 11 residues. Germline CDR1 and CDR2: SGHAT and FQNNGV. The CDR3 reads CASSGLGEQFF. The CDR3, as DNA: TGTGCCAGCAGCGGACTAGGTGAGCAGTTCTTC. Full variable domain (missing parts from reference TRBV11-2 and TRBJ2-1): EAGVAQSPRYKIIEKRQSVAFWCNPISGHATLYWYQQILGQGPKLLIQFQNNGVVDDSQLPKDRFSAERLKGVDSTLKIQPAKLEDSAVYLCASSGLGEQFFGPGTRLTVL.

As regards this clone: The limits of the CDR3 on the DNA are not certain, so only TCRdb's listed CDR3 is given. The chain carries TRBV2 and TRBJ1-2. The CDR3 spans 12 amino acids, including both terminal residues. Germline V gene sequence: CDR1 SNHLY, CDR2 FYNNEI. This CDR3 is CASSDWGDGSIF.

This clone came up once. V is TRBV28 and J is TRBJ2-1; TRBD2 is a possible D gene (6 bases). The CDR3 totals 12 residues. V was pared by 6 bases and J by 10 bases, with 13 bases between. Germline assignment: CDR1 MDHEN and CDR2 SYDVKM. The CDR3 is CASREGAGEQFF. The CDR3 nucleotides read TGTGCCAGCAGGGAGGGAGCAGGAGAGCAGTTCTTC. Supplemented by reference TRBV28 and TRBJ2-1, the full variable domain reads DVKVTQSSRYLVKRTGEKVFLECVQDMDHENMFWYRQDPGLGLRLIYFSYDVKMKEKGDIPEGYSVSREKKERFSLILESASTNQTSMYLCASREGAGEQFFGPGTRLTVL.

The chain is built from TRBV6-1 and TRBJ1-1; possible D gene TRBD1, 6 bases. This CDR3 contains 17 residues. CDR1 MNHNS and CDR2 SASEGT come from the germline V gene. With 0 bases removed from V and 6 bases from J, the gap between germline ends came to 20 bases. The CDR3 DNA reads TGTGCCAGCAGTGAAGCTGTATTACAGGGTATGAAGGCTGAAGCTTTCTTT. Encoded protein: CASSEAVLQGMKAEAFF.

This sequence joins TRBV28 and TRBJ2-7; 7 nucleotides line up with TRBD1. Trimming at V came to 7 bases and at J to 2 bases, leaving 8 bases not matched to a gene. CDR1 is MDHEN and CDR2 is SYDVKM in the germline V gene. The CDR3 consists of 14 residues. The CDR3 region is CASKTGLLAYEQYF. The CDR3 DNA sequence: TGTGCCAGCAAGACAGGGCTCCTTGCCTACGAGCAGTACTTC.

This clone was recorded a few times. J is TRBJ1-1 and V is TRBV7-9; the D is unclear. CDR3 length: 14 residues. Germline CDR1 is SEHNR and CDR2 is FQNEAQ (reference sequence). The V gene lost 5 bases and the J gene lost 3 bases, with 13 bases spanning the gap. This CDR3 is CASSILAGDTEAFF. The DNA for the CDR3 is TGTGCCAGCAGCATTCTAGCGGGAGACACTGAAGCTTTCTTT.

The chain recombines TRBV9 with TRBJ2-1, with TRBD2 identical over 8 bases. CDR1 is SGDLS, CDR2 YYNGEE, per germline. The CDR3 is made up of 14 amino acids. Unmatched junction bases numbered 9, after V lost 4 bases and J lost 9 bases. DNA for the CDR3: TGTGCCAGCAGCCTGGGACTAGGATTCGGTGAGCAGTTCTTC. It yields the protein CASSLGLGFGEQFF.

CDR3 in DNA: TGCGCCAGCTTAGGACAGACGAACACTGAAGCTTTCTTT. Its protein is CASLGQTNTEAFF. This sequence joins TRBV10-2 and TRBJ1-1, with a weak D call TRBD1 (6 bases). The germline V gene has CDR1 WSHSY and CDR2 SAAADI. Trimming pared 8 bases from V and 1 base from J, leaving 11 bases between. This CDR3 spans 13 amino acids.

CDR3 protein: CASSGTDEKLFF. The CDR3, as DNA: TGTGCCAGCAGTGGGACAGATGAAAAACTGTTTTTT. The genes are TRBV28 and TRBJ1-4; 7 bases are shared with TRBD1. V was pared by 5 bases and J by 6 bases, with 0 bases of the junction left unmatched. The CDR3 length is 12 residues. Germline-derived CDR1 and CDR2 are MDHEN and SYDVKM.

This clone has just one count. V is TRBV5-5 and J is TRBJ2-7, with a tentative D call TRBD2 (5 bases). Germline CDR1 reads SGHKS; CDR2 reads YYEKEE (reference sequence). The CDR3 consists of 16 residues. The V end was cut by 0 bases, the J end by 0 bases, with 13 bases between. CDR3 in DNA: TGTGCCAGCAGCTTGGTCGGGTGGGAGAGCTCCTACGAGCAGTACTTC. The encoded protein is CASSLVGWESSYEQYF.

This clone was seen more than once but under ten times. The chain employs TRBV28 and TRBJ2-5, with a possible D match to TRBD2 (7 bases). The CDR3 sequence is 15 residues long. Germline values: CDR1 MDHEN, CDR2 SYDVKM. The ends were cut back, 6 bases at V and 4 bases at J, with 18 bases in the middle. CDR3 amino acids: CASSTHGGGRETQYF. The CDR3 bases are TGTGCCAGCAGCACTCATGGGGGGGGGCGAGAGACCCAGTACTTC.